Listed below are T cell receptor beta chains from one sample, sequenced in a study of CD4+ T cells in melanoma. TCRdb's table, derived via immunoSEQ multiplex PCR, lists solely in-frame clones and lacks some. The table lists roughly 18,000 clones, around 82% of them singletons. The sequenced sample consisted of cells from a culture (not recorded whether cultured in vitro). Every receptor here comes from a human donor with melanoma. Each CDR3 is given with its conserved first and last residue. A D gene is named only where the DNA matches it firmly. For some rows the clone size is stated as once, few or many, or as a class when expanded; others skip it.

d_gene: TRBD1; abundance: .; j_gene: TRBJ2-2; v_gene: TRBV10-3; CDR3aa: CAIKGTGGRDGELFF; CDR3nt: TGTGCCATCAAGGGGACAGGCGGTAGAGACGGGGAGCTGTTTTTT
d_gene: TRBD2; abundance: .; j_gene: TRBJ2-7; v_gene: TRBV7-9; CDR3aa: CASSTRLGAGATYEQYF; CDR3nt: TGTGCCAGCAGCACACGCCTGGGAGCGGGGGCCACCTACGAGCAGTACTTC
d_gene: .; abundance: once; j_gene: TRBJ2-5; v_gene: TRBV6-1; CDR3aa: CASSRAARETQYF; CDR3nt: TGTGCCAGCTCCCGGGCTGCCAGAGAGACCCAGTACTTC
d_gene: .; abundance: .; j_gene: TRBJ1-5; v_gene: TRBV2; CDR3aa: CASQKARAMWGKQPQHF; CDR3nt: TGTGCCAGCCAGAAGGCCAGGGCGATGTGGGGCAAACAGCCCCAGCATTTT
d_gene: .; abundance: .; j_gene: TRBJ1-2; v_gene: TRBV6-1; CDR3aa: CASSLSGYGYTF; CDR3nt: TGTGCCAGCAGCCTCAGCGGATATGGCTACACCTTC
d_gene: .; abundance: .; j_gene: TRBJ2-1; v_gene: TRBV7-3; CDR3aa: CASSLNRGANEQFF; CDR3nt: TGTGCCAGCAGCTTAAATCGGGGGGCTAATGAGCAGTTCTTC
d_gene: TRBD2; abundance: .; j_gene: TRBJ2-1; v_gene: TRBV28; CDR3aa: CAILAGVNEQFF; CDR3nt: TGTGCCATACTAGCGGGCGTTAATGAGCAGTTCTTC
d_gene: .; abundance: .; j_gene: TRBJ2-5; v_gene: TRBV4-1; CDR3aa: CASSQVNRQETQYF; CDR3nt: TGCGCCAGCAGCCAAGTGAACAGGCAAGAGACCCAGTACTTC
d_gene: .; abundance: .; j_gene: TRBJ2-3; v_gene: TRBV6-5; CDR3aa: CASRGAGTDTQYF; CDR3nt: TGTGCCAGCAGGGGCGCGGGCACAGATACGCAGTATTTT
d_gene: TRBD1; abundance: .; j_gene: TRBJ1-2; v_gene: TRBV18; CDR3aa: CASSPGTGGYGYTF; CDR3nt: TGTGCCAGCTCACCAGGGACAGGGGGCTATGGCTACACCTTC
d_gene: TRBD1; abundance: .; j_gene: TRBJ1-6; v_gene: TRBV19; CDR3aa: CASSLGTGGSPLHF; CDR3nt: TGTGCCAGTAGTTTAGGGACAGGAGGTTCACCCCTCCACTTT
d_gene: .; abundance: .; j_gene: TRBJ1-1; v_gene: TRBV7-6; CDR3aa: CASSLGGANTEAFF; CDR3nt: TGTGCCAGCAGCTTGGGGGGGGCGAACACTGAAGCTTTCTTT
d_gene: TRBD2; abundance: .; j_gene: TRBJ2-2; v_gene: TRBV9; CDR3aa: CASSGGAGGNTGELFF; CDR3nt: TGTGCCAGCAGCGGAGGGGCGGGGGGCAACACCGGGGAGCTGTTTTTT
d_gene: .; abundance: .; j_gene: TRBJ2-2; v_gene: TRBV25-1; CDR3aa: CASSEDIQGTTGELFF; CDR3nt: TGTGCCAGCAGTGAAGATATCCAGGGGACCACCGGGGAGCTGTTTTTT
d_gene: .; abundance: .; j_gene: TRBJ1-5; v_gene: TRBV18; CDR3aa: CASSNPGLGGQPQHF; CDR3nt: TGTGCCAGCTCCAACCCAGGGCTTGGAGGACAGCCCCAGCATTTT
d_gene: .; abundance: .; j_gene: TRBJ1-1; v_gene: TRBV4-1; CDR3aa: CASSQVSVNTEAFF; CDR3nt: TGCGCCAGCAGCCAAGTATCGGTGAACACTGAAGCTTTCTTT
d_gene: .; abundance: .; j_gene: TRBJ1-2; v_gene: TRBV5-1; CDR3aa: CASSSSRPGTYGYTF; CDR3nt: TGCGCCAGCAGCTCCTCCCGTCCGGGCACCTATGGCTACACCTTC
d_gene: .; abundance: .; j_gene: TRBJ1-4; v_gene: TRBV14; CDR3aa: CASSRDSRRNEKLFF; CDR3nt: TGTGCCAGCAGCCGAGACAGCCGCAGGAATGAAAAACTGTTTTTT
d_gene: .; abundance: once; j_gene: TRBJ2-7; v_gene: TRBV6-1; CDR3aa: CASSETYEQYF; CDR3nt: TGTGCCAGCAGTGAGACGTACGAGCAGTACTTC
d_gene: TRBD2; abundance: .; j_gene: TRBJ2-5; v_gene: TRBV18; CDR3aa: CASSPLAGLRETQYF; CDR3nt: TGTGCCAGCTCACCCTTAGCGGGCCTTAGAGAGACCCAGTACTTC
d_gene: TRBD1; abundance: .; j_gene: TRBJ2-3; v_gene: TRBV19; CDR3aa: CASIGNRGQNTQYF; CDR3nt: TGTGCCAGTATAGGGAACAGGGGGCAAAATACGCAGTATTTT
d_gene: .; abundance: once; j_gene: TRBJ1-5; v_gene: TRBV30; CDR3aa: CAWSNGGLQPQHF; CDR3nt: TGTGCCTGGAGTAATGGGGGCTTGCAGCCCCAGCATTTT